These 26 T cell receptor beta chains share one sample of origin, sequenced in a study of T-cell reconstitution after alpha-beta-depleted transplantation in children. Researchers prepared the TCRbeta library using unique molecular identifiers, the study reports. From the PCR reads, TCRdb called clonotypes with MiXCR, one entry per CDR3 protein. The sample consists of 900,000 or so distinct CDR3 sequences, less than 20% of them appearing once. The sequenced sample was PBMCs, mostly from graft donor cells, obtained 360 days after TCRalphabeta/CD19-depleted stem cell transplant. The receptors shown here come from a male patient aged 10 to 17 who had a stem cell transplant for acute lymphoblastic leukemia, so the T cells may come from the graft donor.

A few counts support this clonotype. The DNA of the CDR3 is TGTGGCTCGGGGGGTATGAACACTGAAGCTTTCTTT. Its protein is CGSGGMNTEAFF. The chain joins TRBV2 to TRBJ1-1; D possibly corresponds to TRBD1 (5 bases). Germline loops: CDR1 SNHLY, CDR2 FYNNEI. The CDR3 loop spans 12 amino acids.

This clonotype turned up a few times. The chain couples TRBV28 to TRBJ2-2; no reliable D call. Germline CDR1 is MDHEN and CDR2 is SYDVKM. CDR3 size: 11 residues. V shed 7 bases and J shed 6 bases, with 6 bases lying between them. CDR3 sequence (DNA): TGTGCCAGCATTGGAGCCGGGGAGCTGTTTTTT. Its protein product is CASIGAGELFF.

The chain links TRBV12-3 or TRBV12-4 to TRBJ2-7; no clear D gene. CDR3 size: 13 residues. Trimming removed 7 bases at V and 1 base at J, with 11 bases between. CDR3 amino acids: CASNPDGSYEQYF. The CDR3 DNA reads TGTGCCAGCAATCCGGACGGTTCCTACGAGCAGTACTTC.

This clonotype showed up just a few times. This chain uses TRBV24-1 with TRBJ2-1, with no clear D. CDR3 length equals 11 residues. V was clipped by 9 bases and J by 6 bases, with 8 bases between them. CDR1 and CDR2 from the germline V gene are KGHDR and SFDVKD. For the CDR3, the DNA is TGTGCCACCGGTTTGGGCAATGAGCAGTTCTTC. Translation: CATGLGNEQFF.

This clonotype was detected only once. The V and J genes are TRBV7-9 and TRBJ2-5; weak D call: TRBD2 (5 bases). Deletions cut 6 bases from V and 1 base from J, with 12 bases between. CDR3 length: 14 residues. From germline, CDR1 is SEHNR and CDR2 FQNEAQ (reference sequence). The CDR3, as DNA: TGTGCCAGCAGTTCGATCAGCGGCCAAGAGACCCAGTACTTC. This sequence encodes CASSSISGQETQYF.

The CDR3 reads CASSLTTAVRGETQYF. The CDR3 bases are TGTGCCAGCAGCCTAACGACAGCCGTCCGAGGAGAGACCCAGTACTTC. This sequence joins TRBV7-6 and TRBJ2-5, with D perhaps TRBD1 (5 bases). Germline V CDR1 and CDR2: SGHVS, FNYEAQ. The CDR3 is 16 residues long. Trimming took off 5 bases at V and 4 bases at J, with 20 bases between the two ends.

The V call is TRBV20-1, the J call TRBJ2-5, with a tentative D call TRBD2 (6 bases). In germline, CDR1 is DFQATT, CDR2 SNEGSKA (reference sequence). The CDR3 extends over 15 amino acids. V was pared by 0 bases and J by 4 bases, with 15 bases between. This CDR3 is CSARDWTNPRETQYF. The CDR3 DNA sequence: TGCAGTGCTAGAGATTGGACTAACCCCAGAGAGACCCAGTACTTC.

In nucleotides, the CDR3 is TGTGCCAGCGGTCCCCACGGTTGGACTGAAGCTTTCTTT. This translates into CASGPHGWTEAFF. The V gene is TRBV19, the J gene TRBJ1-1; D not resolved. The ends were cut back, 9 bases at V and 5 bases at J, with 16 bases in the middle. CDR3 size: 13 residues. Germline CDR1 LNHDA, CDR2 SQIVND (reference sequence).

This clonotype appeared many times. The chain employs TRBV12-3 or TRBV12-4 and TRBJ2-5, with no clear D. Trimming left V 3 bases short and J 4 bases short, with 3 bases between. This CDR3 comprises 11 residues. CDR3 residues: CASSFRETQYF. The CDR3 coding sequence is TGTGCCAGCAGTTTTCGAGAGACCCAGTACTTC.

This clonotype was seen at least ten times. V gene TRBV9 combines with J gene TRBJ2-7; D is unresolved. Per the germline V gene, CDR1 is SGDLS and CDR2 is YYNGEE. The CDR3 spans 15 residues. V was clipped by 1 base and J by 1 base, with 12 bases between them. The CDR3 sequence is CASSVRAIPSYEQYF. The CDR3 DNA is TGTGCCAGCAGCGTAAGGGCTATCCCTTCCTACGAGCAGTACTTC.

V and J are TRBV19 and TRBJ1-2, with no clear D. Germline CDR1 LNHDA, CDR2 SQIVND (reference sequence). V lost 1 base to trimming and J lost 7 bases, with 16 bases between them. This CDR3 is built from 15 residues. The CDR3 sequence: CASSIGGVGYSGYTF. The CDR3 DNA is TGTGCCAGTAGTATAGGTGGAGTGGGATACAGTGGCTACACCTTC.

This clonotype was counted ten times or more. This chain joins TRBV6-6 and TRBJ1-6; D ambiguous. The CDR3 is 12 residues long. Germline V gene sequence: CDR1 MNHNY, CDR2 SVGAGI (reference sequence). Trimming took off 5 bases at V and 7 bases at J, with 6 bases between the two ends. The CDR3 here is CASSLPNSPLHF. The CDR3 coding sequence is TGTGCCAGCAGTCTACCAAATTCACCCCTCCACTTT.

Only a few counts were recorded for this clonotype. The V gene is TRBV18, the J gene TRBJ2-7; a possible D gene is TRBD1 (6 bases). Per germline, CDR1 KGHSH and CDR2 LQKENI. CDR3 size: 17 residues. The V gene lost 6 bases and the J gene lost 0 bases, with 21 bases spanning the gap. Here the CDR3 DNA reads TGTGCCAGCTCGCCGACACTAGGGGGATTTGTCTCCTACGAGCAGTACTTC. This sequence encodes CASSPTLGGFVSYEQYF.

The rearrangement uses TRBV4-1 and TRBJ2-4; D is possibly TRBD1 or TRBD2 (5 bases each). The CDR3 is 13 amino acids. Germline V gene lookup returns CDR1 MGHRA and CDR2 YSYEKL. Trimming cost V 4 bases and J 8 bases, with 12 bases left between them. This chain's CDR3 is CASSPWGSYIQYF. CDR3 sequence (DNA): TGCGCCAGCAGCCCCTGGGGGAGTTACATTCAGTACTTC.

This clonotype was counted a few times. The chain's CDR3 is CASSLWAPDTQYF. The CDR3 DNA sequence: TGTGCCAGCAGCTTGTGGGCTCCAGATACGCAGTATTTT. The V gene is TRBV5-6, the J gene TRBJ2-3; D call uncertain. Germline V gene lookup returns CDR1 SGHDT and CDR2 YYEEEE. The ends were cut back, 1 base at V and 4 bases at J, with 7 bases in the middle. The CDR3 is 13 amino acids.

This sequence joins TRBV5-1 and TRBJ1-2; D remains ambiguous. CDR3 length equals 13 residues. Trimming pared 4 bases from V and 7 bases from J, leaving 14 bases between. In germline, CDR1 is SGHRS, CDR2 YFSETQ. The CDR3 region is CASSPQSGAGYTF. The CDR3 nucleotides are TGCGCCAGCAGCCCTCAGAGTGGAGCTGGCTACACCTTC.

This clonotype has just a few counts. The chain links TRBV27 to TRBJ2-2; 9 bases fit TRBD1. The V gene end was trimmed by 7 bases and the J gene end by 6 bases; junction bases not matched to a gene: 3. Germline-derived CDR1 and CDR2 are MNHEY and SMNVEV (reference sequence). CDR3 length: 13 residues. The CDR3: CASTQGAPGELFF. CDR3 in DNA: TGTGCCAGCACACAGGGGGCCCCCGGGGAGCTGTTTTTT.

This clonotype occurred many times. The chain employs TRBV27 and TRBJ1-1; D remains ambiguous. The ends were cut back, 6 bases at V and 6 bases at J, with 11 bases in the middle. CDR3 length: 12 residues. CDR1 and CDR2 (germline): MNHEY, SMNVEV (reference sequence). The CDR3: CASRGSGAEAFF. For the CDR3, the DNA is TGTGCCAGCAGGGGTAGCGGAGCTGAAGCTTTCTTT.

This clonotype has a count of ten or more. The V call is TRBV24-1, the J call TRBJ2-7; D gene ambiguous. V lost 0 bases and J lost 6, with 14 bases in between. The CDR3 loop spans 15 amino acids. CDR1 is KGHDR and CDR2 is SFDVKD in the germline V gene. CDR3 sequence (DNA): TGTGCCACCAGTGATTTGCACGATTCCTTCAGCGAGCAGTACTTC. Its translation is CATSDLHDSFSEQYF.

This clonotype came up a few times. V is TRBV5-5 and J is TRBJ2-5; D not resolved. Looked up from germline, CDR1 is SGHKS and CDR2 is YYEKEE (reference sequence). The CDR3 loop spans 14 amino acids. The V and J ends lost 0 bases and 4 bases respectively, with 10 bases between them. The CDR3 protein is CASSLDGVRETQYF. CDR3 bases: TGTGCCAGCAGCTTGGACGGAGTGAGAGAGACCCAGTACTTC.

This sequence joins TRBV29-1 and TRBJ1-1, with D possibly TRBD1 on 6 matching bases. Deletions cut 8 bases from V and 1 base from J, with 11 bases between. The CDR3 runs to 12 residues. Germline values: CDR1 SQVTM, CDR2 ANQGSEA. The CDR3 reads CSPTGPNTEAFF. DNA of the CDR3: TGCAGCCCCACAGGGCCGAACACTGAAGCTTTCTTT.

This chain connects TRBV12-3 or TRBV12-4 to TRBJ2-4, with 16 bases that match TRBD2. The CDR3 contains 18 residues. V lost 6 bases and J lost 0; bases outside the gene matches: 5. CDR3 in amino acids: CASREGLAGGPAKNIQYF. As DNA, the CDR3 is TGTGCCAGCAGGGAGGGACTAGCGGGAGGGCCAGCCAAAAACATTCAGTACTTC.

This clonotype was counted a few times. The chain employs TRBV7-6 and TRBJ2-2, with 7 bases fitting TRBD2. The CDR3 sequence is 13 residues long. The V segment lost 5 bases and the J segment 7 bases; nucleotides outside the gene matches: 4. Germline assignment: CDR1 SGHVS and CDR2 FNYEAQ. The CDR3 bases are TGTGCCAGCAGCCCCGGGGGGATCGGGGAGCTGTTTTTT. This sequence encodes CASSPGGIGELFF.

The J gene is TRBJ2-1, the V gene TRBV29-1; 11 bases match TRBD2. Germline V CDR1 and CDR2: SQVTM, ANQGSEA. V shed 6 bases and J 8 bases; nucleotides not matched to a gene: 9. CDR3 size: 14 residues. This chain's CDR3 is CSVKKTSGNYEQFF. In DNA form, the CDR3 reads TGCAGCGTGAAAAAGACTAGCGGGAACTATGAGCAGTTCTTC.

This clonotype showed up many times. The chain has TRBV4-1 and TRBJ2-7; D remains unclear. V was shortened by 1 base and J by 0 bases, with 7 bases between the two germline ends. The CDR3 extends over 14 amino acids. Germline V gene lookup returns CDR1 MGHRA and CDR2 YSYEKL. The chain's CDR3 is CASSQADLSYEQYF. The CDR3 nucleotides are TGCGCCAGCAGCCAAGCGGACCTCTCCTACGAGCAGTACTTC.

This clonotype was seen a handful of times. V and J are TRBV12-3 or TRBV12-4 and TRBJ2-5; D remains ambiguous. CDR3 size: 14 residues. Trimming took 6 bases from V and 2 from J, leaving 13 bases between them. CDR3 loop: CASSFPQEQETQYF. DNA of the CDR3: TGTGCCAGCAGCTTTCCCCAAGAGCAAGAGACCCAGTACTTC.